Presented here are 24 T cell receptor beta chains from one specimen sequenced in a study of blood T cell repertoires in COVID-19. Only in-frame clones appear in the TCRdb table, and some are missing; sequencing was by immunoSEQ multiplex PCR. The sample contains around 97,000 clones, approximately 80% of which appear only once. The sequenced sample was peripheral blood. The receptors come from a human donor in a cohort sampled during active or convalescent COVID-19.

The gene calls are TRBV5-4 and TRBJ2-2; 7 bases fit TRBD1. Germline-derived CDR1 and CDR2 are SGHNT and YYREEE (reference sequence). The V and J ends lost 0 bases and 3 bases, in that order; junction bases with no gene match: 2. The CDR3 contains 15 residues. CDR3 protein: CASSLEGADTGELFF. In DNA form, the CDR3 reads TGTGCCAGCAGCTTGGAGGGGGCGGACACCGGGGAGCTGTTTTTT.

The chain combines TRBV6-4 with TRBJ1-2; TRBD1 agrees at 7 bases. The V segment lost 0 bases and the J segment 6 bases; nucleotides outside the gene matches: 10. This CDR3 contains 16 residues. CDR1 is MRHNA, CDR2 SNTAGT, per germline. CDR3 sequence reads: CASSDSLWDSADGYTF. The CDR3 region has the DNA TGTGCCAGCAGTGACTCTCTTTGGGACAGCGCAGATGGCTACACCTTC.

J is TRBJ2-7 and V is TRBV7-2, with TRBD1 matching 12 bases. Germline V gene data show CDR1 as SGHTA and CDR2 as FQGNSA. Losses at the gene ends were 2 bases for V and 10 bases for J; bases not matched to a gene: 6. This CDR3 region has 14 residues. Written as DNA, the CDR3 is TGTGCCAGCAGCTTAAGGGGACAGGGGGCCGGACAGTACTTC. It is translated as CASSLRGQGAGQYF.

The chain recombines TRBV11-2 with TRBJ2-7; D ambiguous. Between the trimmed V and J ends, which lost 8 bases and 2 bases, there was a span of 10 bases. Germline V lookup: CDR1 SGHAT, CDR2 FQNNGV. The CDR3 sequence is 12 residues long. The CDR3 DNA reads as TGTGCCAGCGGCGGTCCCGCCTACGAGCAGTACTTC. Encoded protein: CASGGPAYEQYF.

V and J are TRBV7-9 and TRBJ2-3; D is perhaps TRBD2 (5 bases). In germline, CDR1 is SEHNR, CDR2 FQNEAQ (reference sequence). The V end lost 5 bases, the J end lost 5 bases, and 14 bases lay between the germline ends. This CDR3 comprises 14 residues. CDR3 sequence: CASSPPWERDTQYF. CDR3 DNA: TGTGCCAGCAGCCCCCCCTGGGAGCGAGATACGCAGTATTTT.

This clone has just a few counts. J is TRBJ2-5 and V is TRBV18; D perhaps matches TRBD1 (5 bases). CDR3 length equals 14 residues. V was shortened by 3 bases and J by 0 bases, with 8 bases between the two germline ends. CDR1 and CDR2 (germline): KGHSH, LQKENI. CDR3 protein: CASSPIRDQETQYF. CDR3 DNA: TGTGCCAGCTCACCCATCAGGGACCAAGAGACCCAGTACTTC. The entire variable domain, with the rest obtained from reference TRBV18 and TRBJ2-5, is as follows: NAGVMQNPRHLVRRRGQEARLRCSPMKGHSHVYWYRQLPEEGLKFMVYLQKENIIDESGMPKERFSAEFPKEGPSILRIQQVVRGDSAAYFCASSPIRDQETQYFGPGTRLLVL.

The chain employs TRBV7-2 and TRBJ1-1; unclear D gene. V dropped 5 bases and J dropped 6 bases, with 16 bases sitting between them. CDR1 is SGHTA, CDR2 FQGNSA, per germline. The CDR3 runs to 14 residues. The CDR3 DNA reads TGTGCCAGCAGCCCTACAAGAGGGAGCGCTGAAGCTTTCTTT. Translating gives CASSPTRGSAEAFF.

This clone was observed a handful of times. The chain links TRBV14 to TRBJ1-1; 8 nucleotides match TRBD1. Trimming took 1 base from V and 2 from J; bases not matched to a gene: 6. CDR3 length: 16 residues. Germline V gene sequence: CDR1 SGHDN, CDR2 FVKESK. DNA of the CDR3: TGTGCCAGCAGCCAAGCACTAGGACAGGGTAACACTGAAGCTTTCTTT. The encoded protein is CASSQALGQGNTEAFF.

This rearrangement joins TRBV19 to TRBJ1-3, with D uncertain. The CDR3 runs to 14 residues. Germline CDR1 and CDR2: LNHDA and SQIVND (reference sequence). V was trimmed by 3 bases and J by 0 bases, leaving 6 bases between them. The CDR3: CASSMVYSGNTIYF. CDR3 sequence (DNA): TGTGCCAGTAGTATGGTCTACTCTGGAAACACCATATATTTT. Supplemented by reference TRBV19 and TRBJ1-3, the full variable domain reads DGGITQSPKYLFRKEGQNVTLSCEQNLNHDAMYWYRQDPGQGLRLIYYSQIVNDFQKGDIAEGYSVSREKKESFPLTVTSAQKNPTAFYLCASSMVYSGNTIYFGEGSWLTVV.

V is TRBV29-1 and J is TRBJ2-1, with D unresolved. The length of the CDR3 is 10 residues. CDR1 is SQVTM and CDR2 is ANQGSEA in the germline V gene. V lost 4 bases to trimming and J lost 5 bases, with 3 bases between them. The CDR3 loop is CSVGNNEQFF. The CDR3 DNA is TGCAGCGTTGGTAACAATGAGCAGTTCTTC.

The DNA for the CDR3 is TGTGCCAGCAGCCAAGGGGCAGATGACTATAATTCACCCCTCCACTTT. This codes for CASSQGADDYNSPLHF. The V and J genes are TRBV3-1 (or the pseudogene TRBV3-2) and TRBJ1-6; D gene ambiguous. V dropped 1 base and J dropped 3 bases, with 10 bases sitting between them. This CDR3 spans 16 amino acids. The V gene's germline CDR1 is LGHDT and CDR2 YNNKEL (reference sequence).

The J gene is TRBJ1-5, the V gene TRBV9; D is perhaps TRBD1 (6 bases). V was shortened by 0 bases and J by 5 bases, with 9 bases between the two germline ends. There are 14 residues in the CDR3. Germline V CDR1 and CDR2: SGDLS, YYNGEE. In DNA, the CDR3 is TGTGCCAGCAGCGTAGATGAGGGGGATCAGCCCCAGCATTTT. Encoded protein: CASSVDEGDQPQHF.

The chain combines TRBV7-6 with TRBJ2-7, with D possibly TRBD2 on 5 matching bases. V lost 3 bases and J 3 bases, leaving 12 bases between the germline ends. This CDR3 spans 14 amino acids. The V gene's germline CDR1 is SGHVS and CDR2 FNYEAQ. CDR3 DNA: TGTGCCAGCAGCTTCGGGAATGTCGGCTACGAGCAGTACTTC. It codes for CASSFGNVGYEQYF.

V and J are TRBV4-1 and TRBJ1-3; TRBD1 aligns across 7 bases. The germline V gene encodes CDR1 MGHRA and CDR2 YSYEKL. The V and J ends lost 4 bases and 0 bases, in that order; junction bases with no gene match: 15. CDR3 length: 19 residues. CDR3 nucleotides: TGCGCCAGCAGCCTAAGGGACAGCTTATCCCCTCTCTCTGGAAACACCATATATTTT. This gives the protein CASSLRDSLSPLSGNTIYF.

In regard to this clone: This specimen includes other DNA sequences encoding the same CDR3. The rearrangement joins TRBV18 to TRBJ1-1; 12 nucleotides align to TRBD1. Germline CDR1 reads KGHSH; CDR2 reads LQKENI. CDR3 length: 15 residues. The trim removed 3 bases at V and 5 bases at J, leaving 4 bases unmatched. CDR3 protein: CASSPGQGARTEAFF. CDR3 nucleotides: TGTGCCAGCTCACCGGGACAGGGGGCGAGAACTGAAGCTTTCTTT. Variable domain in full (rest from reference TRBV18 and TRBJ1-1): NAGVMQNPRHLVRRRGQEARLRCSPMKGHSHVYWYRQLPEEGLKFMVYLQKENIIDESGMPKERFSAEFPKEGPSILRIQQVVRGDSAAYFCASSPGQGARTEAFFGQGTRLTVV.

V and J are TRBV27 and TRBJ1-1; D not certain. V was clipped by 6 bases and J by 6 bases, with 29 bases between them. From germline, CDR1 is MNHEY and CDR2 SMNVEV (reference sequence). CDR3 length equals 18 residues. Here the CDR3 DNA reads TGTGCCAGCAGGAAAAATCGGGGAGTTAATTTAATGTTCGCTGAAGCTTTCTTT. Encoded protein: CASRKNRGVNLMFAEAFF.

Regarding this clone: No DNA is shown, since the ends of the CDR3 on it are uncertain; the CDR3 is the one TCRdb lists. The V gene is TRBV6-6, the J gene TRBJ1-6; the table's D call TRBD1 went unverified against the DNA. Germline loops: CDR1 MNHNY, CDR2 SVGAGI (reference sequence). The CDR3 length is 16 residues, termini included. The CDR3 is CASSSSTGGNNSPLHF.

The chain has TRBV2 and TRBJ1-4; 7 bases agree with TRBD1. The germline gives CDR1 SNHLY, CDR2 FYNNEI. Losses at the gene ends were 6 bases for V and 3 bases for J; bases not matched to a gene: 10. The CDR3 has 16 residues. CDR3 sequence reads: CASREDRMKANEKLFF. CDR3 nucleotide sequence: TGTGCCAGCAGGGAGGACAGGATGAAGGCTAATGAAAAACTGTTTTTT.

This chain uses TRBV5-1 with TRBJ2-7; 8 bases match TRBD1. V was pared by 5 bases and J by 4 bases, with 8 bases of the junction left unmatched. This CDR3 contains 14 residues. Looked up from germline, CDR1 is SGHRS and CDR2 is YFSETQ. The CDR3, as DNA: TGCGCCAGCAGACCCGTTCAGGGGGCGTACGAGCAGTACTTC. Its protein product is CASRPVQGAYEQYF.

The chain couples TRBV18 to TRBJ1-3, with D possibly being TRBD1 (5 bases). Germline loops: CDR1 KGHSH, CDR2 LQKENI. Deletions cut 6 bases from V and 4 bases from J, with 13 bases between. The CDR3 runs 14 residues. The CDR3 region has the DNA TGTGCCAGCTCCCCGACGCAGGGCGGAAACACCATATATTTT. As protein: CASSPTQGGNTIYF.

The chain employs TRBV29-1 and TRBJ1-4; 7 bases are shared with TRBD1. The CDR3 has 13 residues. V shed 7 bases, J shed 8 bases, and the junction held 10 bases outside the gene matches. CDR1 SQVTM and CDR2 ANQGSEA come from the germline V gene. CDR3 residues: CSAAGTVDEKLFF. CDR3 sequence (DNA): TGCAGCGCCGCCGGGACAGTAGACGAAAAACTGTTTTTT.

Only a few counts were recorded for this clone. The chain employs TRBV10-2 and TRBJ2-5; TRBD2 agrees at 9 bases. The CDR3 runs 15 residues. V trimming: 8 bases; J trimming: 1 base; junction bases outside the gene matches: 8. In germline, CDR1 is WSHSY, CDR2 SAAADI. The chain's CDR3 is CASGLSGGLQETQYF. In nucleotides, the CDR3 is TGCGCCAGCGGTCTGAGCGGGGGGCTCCAAGAGACCCAGTACTTC.

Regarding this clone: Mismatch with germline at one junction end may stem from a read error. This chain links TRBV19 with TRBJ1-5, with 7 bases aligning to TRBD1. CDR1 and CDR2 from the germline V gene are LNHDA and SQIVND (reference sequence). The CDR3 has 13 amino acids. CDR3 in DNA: TGTGCCAGTAGGATAGACAGGGATCAGCCCCAGCATTTT. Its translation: CASRIDRDQPQHF.

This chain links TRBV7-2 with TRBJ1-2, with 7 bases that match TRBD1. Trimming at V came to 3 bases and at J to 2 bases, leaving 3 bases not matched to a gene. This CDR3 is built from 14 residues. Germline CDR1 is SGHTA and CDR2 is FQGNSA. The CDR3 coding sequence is TGTGCCAGCAGCTTGCTGGGACAGAACTATGGCTACACCTTC. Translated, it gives CASSLLGQNYGYTF.